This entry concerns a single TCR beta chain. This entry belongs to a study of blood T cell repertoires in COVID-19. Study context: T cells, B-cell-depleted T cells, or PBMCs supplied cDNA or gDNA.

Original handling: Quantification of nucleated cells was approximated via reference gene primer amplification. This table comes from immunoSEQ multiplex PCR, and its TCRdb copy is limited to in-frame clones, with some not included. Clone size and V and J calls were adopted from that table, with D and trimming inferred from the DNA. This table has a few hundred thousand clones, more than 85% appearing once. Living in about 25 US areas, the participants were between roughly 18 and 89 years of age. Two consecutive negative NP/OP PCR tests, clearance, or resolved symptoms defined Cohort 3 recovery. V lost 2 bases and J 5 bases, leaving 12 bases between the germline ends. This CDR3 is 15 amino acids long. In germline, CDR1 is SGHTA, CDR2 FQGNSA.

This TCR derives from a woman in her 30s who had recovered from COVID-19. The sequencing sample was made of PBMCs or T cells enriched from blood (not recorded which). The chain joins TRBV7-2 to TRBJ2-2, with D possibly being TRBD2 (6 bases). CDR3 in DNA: TGTGCCAGCAGCTTAAATTTCGGAGGGACCGGGGAGCTGTTTTTT. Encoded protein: CASSLNFGGTGELFF.